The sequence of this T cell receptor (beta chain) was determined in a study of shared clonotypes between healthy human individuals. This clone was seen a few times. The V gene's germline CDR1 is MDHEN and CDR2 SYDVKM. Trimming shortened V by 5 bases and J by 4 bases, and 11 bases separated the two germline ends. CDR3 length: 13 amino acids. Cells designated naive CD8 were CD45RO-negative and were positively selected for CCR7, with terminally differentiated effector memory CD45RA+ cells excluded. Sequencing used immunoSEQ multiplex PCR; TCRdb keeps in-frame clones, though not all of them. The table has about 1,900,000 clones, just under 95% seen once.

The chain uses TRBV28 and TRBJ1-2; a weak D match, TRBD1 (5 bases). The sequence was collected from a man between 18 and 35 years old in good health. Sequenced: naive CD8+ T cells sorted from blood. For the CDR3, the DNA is TGTGCCAGCAGTCCCCGGGACGGCTATGGCTACACCTTC. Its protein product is CASSPRDGYGYTF.